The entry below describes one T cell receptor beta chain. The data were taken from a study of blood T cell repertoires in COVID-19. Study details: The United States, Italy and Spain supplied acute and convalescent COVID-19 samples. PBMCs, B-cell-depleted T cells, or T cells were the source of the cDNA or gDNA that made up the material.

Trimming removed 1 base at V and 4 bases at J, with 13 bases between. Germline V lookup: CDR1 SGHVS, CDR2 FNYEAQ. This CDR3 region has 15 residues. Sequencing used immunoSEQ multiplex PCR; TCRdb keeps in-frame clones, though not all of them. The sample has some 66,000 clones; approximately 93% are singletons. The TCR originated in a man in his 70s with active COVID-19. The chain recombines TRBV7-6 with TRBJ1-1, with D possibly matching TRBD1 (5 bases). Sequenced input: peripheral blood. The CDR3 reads CASSLGLAGPTEAFF. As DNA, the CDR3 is TGTGCCAGCAGCTTAGGACTCGCAGGGCCCACTGAAGCTTTCTTT. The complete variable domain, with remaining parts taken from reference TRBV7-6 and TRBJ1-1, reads GAGVSQSPRYKVTKRGQDVALRCDPISGHVSLYWYRQALGQGPEFLTYFNYEAQQDKSGLPNDRFSAERPEGSISTLTIQRTEQRDSAMYRCASSLGLAGPTEAFFGQGTRLTVV.